This TCR beta chain was profiled in a study of vaccination effects on CD4 cells after COVID-19 (dated by TCRdb to between 2021 and 2024). As for the study more broadly: Across the study, the median time from the second dose to post-vaccine sampling was 72 days (range 14 to 241). The study compared SARS-CoV-2 spike-specific CD4+ TCR repertoires before and after mRNA vaccination in COVID-19 convalescent patients and infection-naive vaccine recipients. The Oncomine TCR Beta short-read assay on an Illumina iSeq 100 was used to sequence cultures from other donors in the study. Altogether, around 11 COVID-19 convalescent patients and several SARS-CoV-2-naive healthy vaccine recipients made up the full study.

The ViraFEST assay stimulated PBMC with viral peptide pools and then used TCR sequencing to identify antigen-specific CD4+ T cell clonotypes by expansion. After less than 13 days of culture, CD4+ T cells were isolated with the EasySep CD4+ T cell isolation kit. Two doses of either the BNT162b2 or the mRNA-1273 mRNA SARS-CoV-2 vaccine were administered to participants. Negative nucleocapsid antibody results before and after vaccination confirmed that the healthy vaccine recipients had no prior SARS-CoV-2 infection. Each well held roughly 2.2 million PBMC cultured in IMDM containing about 5.5% human AB serum, 8 to 10 IU/ml IL-2 and gentamicin, along with roughly 10 ug/ml peptides. On days 3 and 7, half of the culture medium was replaced with fresh IL-2-containing medium. Unless noted otherwise, every peptide stimulation condition was grown in triplicate wells. Using Ficoll-Paque Plus gradient centrifugation, PBMC were separated from whole blood and then either used fresh or cryopreserved at -140C. Overlapping peptide pools spanned the spike proteins of SARS-CoV-2 and the common cold coronaviruses HCoV-NL63, HCoV-OC43 and HCoV-229E. The QIAamp micro DNA kit was used to extract genomic DNA from the cultured CD4+ T cells.

What the research found in general, with its limitations: Among healthy vaccine recipients, nearly all vaccine-induced clones were SARS-CoV-2 mono-reactive, and only 1 of 255 was cross-reactive with common cold coronaviruses. Only a small number of convalescent patients were included, and no early post-infection timepoints were available, which limited the study. Both infection-induced and vaccine-induced clones contracted markedly at late post-vaccination timepoints, which is consistent with waning T cell responses.

A remark on this clone: The specificity of this receptor is unknown. Base quality data are lacking; no much larger clone is found one base away.

Libraries were constructed by the immunoSEQ multiplex PCR assay. TCR beta CDR3 sequencing was performed on DNA from the cultured, isolated CD4+ T cells. In the source study's methods: Non-productive TCR sequences were removed and reads were trimmed to the CDR3 region, keeping CDR3s of at least 7 amino acids. The MANAFEST web app was used to identify antigen-specific clonotypes by comparing expansion in peptide wells with expansion in reference cultures. To be called positive, a clone needed expansion at FDR<0.05 compared with the reference and with all other wells, an odds ratio greater than 5, and a frequency greater than 0.1% in two replicate wells. A clonotype was called cross-reactive if it was significantly expanded both in SARS-CoV-2 spike wells and in at least one common cold coronavirus spike condition. Using the stringdist R package, CDR3 similarity was measured by Levenshtein distance, and unrooted trees were constructed with ape in R 3.6.1. TCRdb limited this immuneACCESS table to in-frame rearrangements with V and J called. A share of clones is missing; checked studies link under half to unresolved V genes, and the rest is unexplained. The V and J calls and clone size were taken over from that table, and D and trimming were inferred from the DNA. For this sample there are tens of thousands of clones; roughly 86% appear just once. Roughly 1.6% of the sample lies in the top ten.

V is pruned by 6 bases and J by 7 bases, leaving 2 bases of the junction without a gene match. From the cysteine up to the phenylalanine, the CDR3 has a length of 11 residues. The sequence is cut down to CDR3 DNA, 33 bases in frame from base 1. Specimen: CD4+ T cells from PBMCs cultured with HCoV-NL63 spike peptides, collected after COVID-19 vaccination. The label giving this sample's cell subset or site can be read as: HCoV-NL63 spike overlapping peptide pool stimulation. This sequence was found in a human donor who received a COVID-19 vaccine. Some clones in this sample may be carry-over from other donors' samples. The V and J genes are TRBV12-3 or TRBV12-4 and TRBJ1-1, with 7 bases in between that match TRBD1. Read as DNA, the sequence is TGTGCCAGCAGGGGACAGATTGAAGCTTTCTTT. This sequence encodes CASRGQIEAFF.